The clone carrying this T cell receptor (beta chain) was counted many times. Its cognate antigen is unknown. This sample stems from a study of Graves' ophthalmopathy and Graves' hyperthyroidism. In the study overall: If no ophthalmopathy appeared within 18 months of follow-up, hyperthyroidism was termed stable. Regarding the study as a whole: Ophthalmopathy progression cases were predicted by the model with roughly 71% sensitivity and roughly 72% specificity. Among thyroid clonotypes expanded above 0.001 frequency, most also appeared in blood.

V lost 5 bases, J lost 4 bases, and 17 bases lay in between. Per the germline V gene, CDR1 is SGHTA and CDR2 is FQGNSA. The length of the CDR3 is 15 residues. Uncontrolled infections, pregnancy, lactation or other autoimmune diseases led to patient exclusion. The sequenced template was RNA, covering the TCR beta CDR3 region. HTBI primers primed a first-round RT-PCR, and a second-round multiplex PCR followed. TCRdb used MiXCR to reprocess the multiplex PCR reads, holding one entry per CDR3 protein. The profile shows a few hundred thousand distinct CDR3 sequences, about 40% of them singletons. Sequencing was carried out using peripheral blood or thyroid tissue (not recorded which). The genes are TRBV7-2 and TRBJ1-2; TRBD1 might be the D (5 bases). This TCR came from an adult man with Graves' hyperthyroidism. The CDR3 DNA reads TGTGCCAGCAGCGGGGCACGGGTAGGGAGCTATGGCTACACCTTC. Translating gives CASSGARVGSYGYTF.